A single sample is the source of the 21 T cell receptor beta chains below, sequenced in a study of early T cells in non-severe SARS-CoV-2 infection. From the 5' RACE reads, TCRdb called clonotypes with MiXCR, one entry per CDR3 protein. The sample lists just under 60,000 distinct CDR3 sequences, more than 8.5% occurring once. The sequenced material came from whole blood. All receptors come from an adult who was a healthcare worker with PCR-confirmed SARS-CoV-2 infection or an uninfected control (not recorded which).

This chain connects TRBV20-1 to TRBJ2-3; D remains ambiguous. The germline gives CDR1 DFQATT, CDR2 SNEGSKA (reference sequence). V lost 6 bases to trimming and J lost 6 bases, with 7 bases between them. The CDR3 is 10 amino acids. The CDR3, as DNA: TGCAGTGCAAGTGTGGATACGCAGTATTTT. Translated, it gives CSASVDTQYF.

This clonotype occurred many times. The V and J genes are TRBV9 and TRBJ2-2, with D perhaps being TRBD1 or TRBD2 (5 bases each). V was trimmed by 0 bases and J by 1 base, leaving 16 bases between them. Per the germline V gene, CDR1 is SGDLS and CDR2 is YYNGEE. The CDR3 runs to 18 residues. CDR3 region: CASSVGFPGTMNTGELFF. The CDR3 nucleotides read TGTGCCAGCAGCGTAGGATTTCCCGGGACGATGAACACCGGGGAGCTGTTTTTT.

This clonotype was recorded many times. V is TRBV11-2 and J is TRBJ2-1; TRBD2 agrees at 7 bases. The CDR3 spans 15 residues. Germline V gives CDR1 SGHAT, CDR2 FQNNGV. V lost 7 bases to trimming and J lost 0 bases; unmatched junction nucleotides: 6. The CDR3: CASTTSLSSYNEQFF. In DNA, the CDR3 is TGTGCCAGCACGACTAGCCTAAGCTCCTACAATGAGCAGTTCTTC.

This clonotype was detected a few times. The chain combines TRBV12-3 or TRBV12-4 with TRBJ2-2; D possibly uses TRBD1 or TRBD2 (5 bases each). Between the trimmed V and J ends, which lost 3 bases and 4 bases, there was a span of 12 bases. CDR3 length equals 15 residues. CDR3 region: CASSFDRGTTGELFF. CDR3 DNA sequence: TGTGCCAGCAGTTTTGACCGGGGCACCACCGGGGAGCTGTTTTTT.

The rearrangement links TRBV11-1 to TRBJ2-1; TRBD2 might be the D (6 bases). V dropped 1 base and J dropped 15 bases, with 16 bases sitting between them. From germline, CDR1 is SGHAT and CDR2 FQDESV (reference sequence). The CDR3 has 13 residues. The CDR3 sequence is CASSLGQGRDLFF. The DNA for the CDR3 is TGTGCCAGCAGCTTAGGGCAGGGTAGGGACTTGTTCTTC.

The sample holds many counts of this clonotype. The V call is TRBV3-1, the J call TRBJ2-7, with 9 positions matching TRBD2. Trimming removed 1 base from V and 5 bases from J; junction bases left unmatched: 3. The CDR3 runs 14 residues. Germline V gene lookup returns CDR1 LGHDT and CDR2 YNNKEL (reference sequence). CDR3 DNA sequence: TGTGCCAGCAGCCAAGTACTAGCGGGTGACGAGCAGTACTTC. Protein: CASSQVLAGDEQYF.

This clonotype was seen a few times. The genes are TRBV7-8 and TRBJ2-1; the match to TRBD2 covers 7 bases. Germline-derived CDR1 and CDR2 are SGHVS and FQNEAQ. V lost 5 bases and J lost 13; bases outside the gene matches: 5. The CDR3 has 11 residues. CDR3 sequence (DNA): TGTGCCAGCAGCCGGGAGGTTGATCAGTTCTTC. As protein: CASSREVDQFF.

Ten or more counts support this clonotype. This chain joins TRBV25-1 and TRBJ2-7; the match to TRBD1 covers 7 bases. CDR3 length: 13 amino acids. Unmatched junction bases numbered 5, after V lost 6 bases and J lost 3 bases. Germline loops: CDR1 MGHDK, CDR2 SYGVNS. CDR3 bases: TGTGCCAGCAGGGGACAGACCGGCTACGAGCAGTACTTC. It encodes CASRGQTGYEQYF.

This clonotype was recorded many times. The chain is built from TRBV30 and TRBJ1-1, with a tentative D call TRBD1 (5 bases). Germline V gene data show CDR1 as GTSNPN and CDR2 as SVGIG (reference sequence). The CDR3 runs to 14 residues. Trimming took off 4 bases at V and 1 base at J, with 13 bases between the two ends. The CDR3 DNA reads TGTGCCTGGAAGAGAAAACAGGCGAACACTGAAGCTTTCTTT. Protein sequence: CAWKRKQANTEAFF.

This clonotype was seen repeatedly, ten times or more. This chain connects TRBV20-1 to TRBJ1-6; no definite D call. CDR1 and CDR2 from the germline V gene are DFQATT and SNEGSKA (reference sequence). V was clipped by 6 bases and J by 10 bases, with 16 bases between them. The CDR3 is made up of 13 amino acids. The CDR3 region is CSAPTPGRSPLHF. CDR3 DNA: TGCAGTGCCCCGACACCTGGACGGTCACCCCTCCACTTT.

At least ten counts were recorded for this clonotype. The rearrangement uses TRBV19 and TRBJ1-5, with 10 bases lining up with TRBD1. Germline CDR1 is LNHDA and CDR2 is SQIVND (reference sequence). V lost 9 bases and J lost 5; bases outside the gene matches: 10. This CDR3 comprises 15 residues. The CDR3 here is CASRTGTGAYQPQHF. Here the CDR3 DNA reads TGTGCCAGCAGAACCGGGACAGGGGCCTATCAGCCCCAGCATTTT.

This clonotype has a count of ten or more. The chain couples TRBV5-1 to TRBJ1-1; a possible D gene is TRBD1 (6 bases). Per the germline V gene, CDR1 is SGHRS and CDR2 is YFSETQ. The CDR3 has 16 residues. Trimming stripped 4 bases from V and 0 bases from J, with 16 bases between. CDR3 nucleotides: TGCGCCAGCAGCGCCGAACCGGGACAACTGAACACTGAAGCTTTCTTT. This encodes CASSAEPGQLNTEAFF.

The sample holds many counts of this clonotype. The gene calls are TRBV9 and TRBJ2-3, with 7 bases identical to TRBD1. V shed 0 bases, J shed 0 bases, and the junction held 7 bases outside the gene matches. The CDR3 loop spans 17 amino acids. Per the germline V gene, CDR1 is SGDLS and CDR2 is YYNGEE. This chain's CDR3 is CASSVDKGGGSTDTQYF. The DNA of the CDR3 is TGTGCCAGCAGCGTAGATAAAGGGGGCGGGAGCACAGATACGCAGTATTTT.

This clonotype was observed many times. J is TRBJ2-7 and V is TRBV7-2; D not certain. Germline loops: CDR1 SGHTA, CDR2 FQGNSA. The CDR3 length is 11 residues. Trimming took off 5 bases at V and 3 bases at J, with 5 bases between the two ends. The CDR3: CASSDYYEQYF. For the CDR3, the DNA is TGTGCCAGCAGCGATTACTACGAGCAGTACTTC.

There are a few counts of this clonotype. This sequence joins TRBV28 and TRBJ2-5; D gene ambiguous. The CDR3 contains 14 residues. Trimming cost V 6 bases and J 1 base, with 12 bases left between them. CDR1 is MDHEN and CDR2 is SYDVKM in the germline V gene. The CDR3: CASSRRRVQETQYF. CDR3 sequence (DNA): TGTGCCAGCAGCCGACGACGGGTCCAAGAGACCCAGTACTTC.

To note about this clonotype: A much bigger clone sits one base away, suggesting this may be a read error. The V call is TRBV5-1, the J call TRBJ1-2, with no clear D. Germline V gene lookup returns CDR1 SGHRS and CDR2 YFSETQ. The CDR3 contains 11 residues. V lost 4 bases to trimming and J lost 8 bases, with 9 bases between them. DNA of the CDR3: TGCGCCAGCAGCAGAGCCAAAGGCTACACCTTC. Its translation: CASSRAKGYTF. Variable domain in full (rest from reference TRBV5-1 and TRBJ1-2): KAGVTQTPRYLIKTRGQQVTLSCSPISGHRSVSWYQQTPGQGLQFLFEYFSETQRNKGNFPGRFSGRQFSNSRSEMNVSTLELGDSALYLCASSRAKGYTFGSGTRLTVV.

The sample holds a few counts of this clonotype. The rearrangement joins TRBV4-3 to TRBJ2-1, with D unclear. This CDR3 is built from 14 residues. Trimming took 3 bases from V and 10 from J, leaving 16 bases between them. Germline V gives CDR1 LGHNA, CDR2 YSLEER. In DNA form, the CDR3 reads TGCGCCAGCAGCCACTCCGGGTCCTTTGGGGAGCAGTTCTTC. It encodes CASSHSGSFGEQFF.

This clonotype was counted at least ten times. The chain combines TRBV6-2 or TRBV6-3 with TRBJ1-5, with a tentative D call TRBD1 (5 bases). The V end was cut by 7 bases, the J end by 2 bases, with 18 bases between. This CDR3 contains 16 residues. Germline values: CDR1 MNHEY, CDR2 SVGEGT. CDR3: CASTLRRGVGNQPQHF. The CDR3, as DNA: TGTGCCAGCACCCTCCGGAGAGGGGTCGGCAATCAGCCCCAGCATTTT.

This clonotype came up a few times. V gene TRBV7-6 combines with J gene TRBJ2-2, with TRBD1 as a possible D gene (6 bases). CDR3 length: 16 amino acids. Per the germline V gene, CDR1 is SGHVS and CDR2 is FNYEAQ. The V end lost 1 base, the J end lost 7 bases, and 16 bases lay between the germline ends. In DNA form, the CDR3 reads TGTGCCAGCAGCTTAGGGTTACAGGGAAGCAACGGGGAGCTGTTTTTT. Translation: CASSLGLQGSNGELFF.

V usage is TRBV11-1 and J usage is TRBJ2-5, with unresolved D. Germline V gene sequence: CDR1 SGHAT, CDR2 FQDESV (reference sequence). V dropped 1 base and J dropped 5 bases, with 8 bases sitting between them. The CDR3 has 13 residues. The CDR3 coding sequence is TGTGCCAGCAGCTTAGGTTACCGGGAGACCCAGTACTTC. Translated, it gives CASSLGYRETQYF.

This clonotype was seen a handful of times. This sequence joins TRBV5-4 and TRBJ2-1; the D gene is possibly TRBD2 (6 bases). Germline lookup yields CDR1 SGHNT and CDR2 YYREEE (reference sequence). V was trimmed by 2 bases and J by 5 bases, leaving 11 bases between them. This CDR3 is 14 amino acids long. The DNA of the CDR3 is TGTGCCAGCAGCTTTCCGGGACTTGACAATGAGCAGTTCTTC. This translates into CASSFPGLDNEQFF.